This TCR beta chain came from a study of cytomegalovirus exposure and HLA in healthy donors. Regarding the study as a whole: TCR beta sequences numbering more than 15,000 were associated with HLA alleles at 0.05 false discovery rate in a later analysis.

Trimming cost V 4 bases and J 6 bases, with 8 bases left between them. CDR3 length: 12 amino acids. The V gene's germline CDR1 is MNHNY and CDR2 SVGAGI (reference sequence). PCR employed 60 Vbeta and 13 Jbeta primers. Here immunoSEQ multiplex PCR was the method, and the copy in TCRdb shows in-frame clones only, minus some. The sample includes roughly 130,000 clones, about 82% seen only once; the top ten take approximately 1.2%. Concerning this clone itself: No antigen is known for it.

Specimen: PBMCs. The chain joins TRBV6-6 to TRBJ2-3, with D possibly being TRBD2 (5 bases). This TCR was sampled from a boy aged 5-17 years in good health and CMV-seronegative. The CDR3 region has the DNA TGTGCCAGCAGTTCTACGGGGGATACGCAGTATTTT. Its translation is CASSSTGDTQYF.